This record looks at one TCR beta chain sequence and its context. The antigen remains unidentified. This sample is part of a study of a mutant IDH1 vaccine in newly diagnosed glioma. Whole-study context: Across weeks 1, 3, 5, 7, 11, 15, 19 and 23, patients received a vaccination each time, eight in all. Patients were pretreated with radiotherapy, temozolomide, or both, mostly both. There were approximately 60% males and around 40% females among treated patients, whose mean age was about 40 years. Overall study results and limits: Researchers report vaccine-induced immune responses in roughly 94% of patients.

The trim removed 3 bases at V and 5 bases at J, leaving 9 bases unmatched. The germline V gene encodes CDR1 GTSNPN and CDR2 SVGIG (reference sequence). There are 16 residues in the CDR3. This sample's time point: week 11, during vaccination. Doses consisted of 300 ug of mutant IDH1 20-mer peptide each, paired with topical imiquimod. Assay used: immunoSEQ multiplex PCR; TCRdb lists only in-frame clones, some missing. The data hold about 60,000 clones, with 84% observed a single time. The gene calls are TRBV30 and TRBJ2-5, with TRBD2 identical over 13 bases. This TCR came from a man between 25 and 39 years old with glioma. The sequences come from PBMCs, collected from a glioma patient whose treatment included an IDH1 peptide vaccine. CDR3 nucleotides: TGTGCCTGGAGGGCGGGACTAGCGGGGTTCTGGGAGACCCAGTACTTC. This encodes CAWRAGLAGFWETQYF.